The sample holds one count of the clone carrying this TCR beta chain. Its antigen is as yet unknown. The germline V gene encodes CDR1 SNHLY and CDR2 FYNNEI. V was clipped by 3 bases and J by 6 bases, with 7 bases between them. The CDR3 contains 12 residues. This specimen belongs to a study of vaccination effects on CD4 cells after COVID-19. Overall study context: Participants received two doses of either the BNT162b2 or mRNA-1273 vaccine. The study's findings and limits: The authors studied few convalescent patients and collected no early post-infection timepoints.

The ViraFEST assay expanded antigen-specific CD4+ T cells with viral peptide pools before sequencing. Culture lasted about ten days before CD4+ T cell isolation. All vaccine recipients tested negative for nucleocapsid antibodies and had never contracted SARS-CoV-2 infection. The culture medium for approximately 1.9 million PBMC per well included around 9.3 IU/ml IL-2 and roughly 10 ug/ml peptides. Using immunoSEQ multiplex PCR, the repertoire was profiled, and TCRdb retains in-frame clones only, with some absent. The sample shows tens of thousands of clones, about 79% of them seen only once. This chain uses TRBV2 with TRBJ2-3; D uncertain. The TCR comes from a human donor who received a COVID-19 vaccine. Source: CD4+ T cells from PBMCs cultured with HCoV-OC43 spike peptides, taken before COVID-19 vaccination. Regarding subset: HCoV-OC43 spike overlapping peptide pool stimulation. CDR3 coding DNA: TGTGCCAGCAGTGATAGGTCGGATACGCAGTATTTT. Its translation is CASSDRSDTQYF. The full variable domain, in which reference TRBV2 and TRBJ2-3 provide the parts outside the CDR3, is EPEVTQTPSHQVTQMGQEVILRCVPISNHLYFYWYRQILGQKVEFLVSFYNNEISEKSEIFDDQFSVERPDGSNFTLKIRSTKLEDSAMYFCASSDRSDTQYFGPGTRLTVL.